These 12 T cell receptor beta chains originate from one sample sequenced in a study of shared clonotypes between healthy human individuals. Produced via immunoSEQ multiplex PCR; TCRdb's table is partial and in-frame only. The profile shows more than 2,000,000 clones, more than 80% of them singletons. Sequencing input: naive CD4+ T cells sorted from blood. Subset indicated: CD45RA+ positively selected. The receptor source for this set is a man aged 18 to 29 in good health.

CDR3 DNA sequence: TGTGCCTGGAGGGGTGATCGGGCCGAGCAGTACTTC. It yields the protein CAWRGDRAEQYF. This chain uses TRBV30 with TRBJ2-7; D not certain. Between the trimmed V and J ends, which lost 3 bases and 6 bases, there was a span of 12 bases. The germline gives CDR1 GTSNPN, CDR2 SVGIG (reference sequence). The CDR3 totals 12 residues.

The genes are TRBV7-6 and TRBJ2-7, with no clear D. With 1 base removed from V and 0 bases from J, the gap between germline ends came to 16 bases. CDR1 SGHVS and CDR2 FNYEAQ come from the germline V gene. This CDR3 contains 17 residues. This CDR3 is CASSLVHAGSSSYEQYF. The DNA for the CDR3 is TGTGCCAGCAGCTTAGTGCACGCAGGATCGAGCTCCTACGAGCAGTACTTC. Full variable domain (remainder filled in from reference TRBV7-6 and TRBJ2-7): GAGVSQSPRYKVTKRGQDVALRCDPISGHVSLYWYRQALGQGPEFLTYFNYEAQQDKSGLPNDRFSAERPEGSISTLTIQRTEQRDSAMYRCASSLVHAGSSSYEQYFGPGTRLTVT.

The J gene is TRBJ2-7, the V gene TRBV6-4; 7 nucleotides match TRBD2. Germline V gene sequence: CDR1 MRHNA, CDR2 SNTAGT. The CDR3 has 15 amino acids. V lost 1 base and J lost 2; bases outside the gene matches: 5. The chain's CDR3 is CASSDYGTITYEQYF. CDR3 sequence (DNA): TGTGCCAGCAGTGACTACGGGACTATCACCTACGAGCAGTACTTC.

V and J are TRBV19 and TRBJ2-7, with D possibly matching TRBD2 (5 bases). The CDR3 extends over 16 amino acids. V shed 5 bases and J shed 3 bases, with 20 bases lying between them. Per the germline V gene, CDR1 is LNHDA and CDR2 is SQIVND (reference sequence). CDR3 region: CASSSLPSGFFYEQYF. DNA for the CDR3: TGTGCCAGTAGTTCCCTCCCCTCGGGGTTTTTCTACGAGCAGTACTTC.

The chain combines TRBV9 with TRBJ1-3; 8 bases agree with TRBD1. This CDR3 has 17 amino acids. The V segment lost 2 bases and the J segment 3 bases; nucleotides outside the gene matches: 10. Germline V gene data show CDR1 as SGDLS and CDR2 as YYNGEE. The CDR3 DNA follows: TGTGCCAGCAGCGTCCTTCCGGGACAGGCTTTTGGAAACACCATATATTTT. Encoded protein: CASSVLPGQAFGNTIYF.

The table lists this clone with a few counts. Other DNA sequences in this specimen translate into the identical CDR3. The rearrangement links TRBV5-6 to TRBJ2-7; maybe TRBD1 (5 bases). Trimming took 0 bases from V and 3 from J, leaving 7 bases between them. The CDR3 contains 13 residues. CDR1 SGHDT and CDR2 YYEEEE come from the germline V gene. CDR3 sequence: CASSLGQFYEQYF. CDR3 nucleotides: TGTGCCAGCAGCTTGGGACAGTTCTACGAGCAGTACTTC.

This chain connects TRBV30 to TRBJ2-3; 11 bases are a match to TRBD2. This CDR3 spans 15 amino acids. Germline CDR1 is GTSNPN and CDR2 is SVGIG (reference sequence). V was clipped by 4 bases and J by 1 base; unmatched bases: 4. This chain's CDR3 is CAWKKGLAGTDTQYF. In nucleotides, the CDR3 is TGTGCCTGGAAGAAGGGACTAGCGGGCACAGATACGCAGTATTTT.

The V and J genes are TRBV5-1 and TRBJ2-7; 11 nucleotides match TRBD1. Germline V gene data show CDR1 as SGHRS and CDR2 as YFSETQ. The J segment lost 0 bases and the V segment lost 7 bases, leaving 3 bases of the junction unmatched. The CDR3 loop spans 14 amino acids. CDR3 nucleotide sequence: TGCGCCAGCGGAGGGACAGGGGGCTCCTACGAGCAGTACTTC. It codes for CASGGTGGSYEQYF.

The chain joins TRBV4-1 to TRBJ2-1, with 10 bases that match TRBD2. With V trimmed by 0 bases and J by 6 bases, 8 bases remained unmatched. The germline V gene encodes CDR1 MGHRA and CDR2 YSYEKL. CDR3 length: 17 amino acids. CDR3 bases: TGCGCCAGCAGCCAAGAAGCCCGGACTAGCGGATTCAATGAGCAGTTCTTC. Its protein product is CASSQEARTSGFNEQFF.

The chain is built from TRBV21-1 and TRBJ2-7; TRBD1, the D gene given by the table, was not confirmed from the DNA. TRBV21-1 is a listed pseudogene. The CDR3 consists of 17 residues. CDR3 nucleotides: TGTGCCAGCAGCAAGGGGCGTGGCGGGACAGGGGGTTTCGAGCAGTACTTC. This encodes CASSKGRGGTGGFEQYF.

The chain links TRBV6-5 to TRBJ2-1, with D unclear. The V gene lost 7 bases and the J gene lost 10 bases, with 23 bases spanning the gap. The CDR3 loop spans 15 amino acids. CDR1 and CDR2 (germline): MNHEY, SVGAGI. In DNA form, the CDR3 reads TGTGCCAGCATGCCCTCCTCGGACGGGTTTAGCGAGCAGTTCTTC. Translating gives CASMPSSDGFSEQFF.

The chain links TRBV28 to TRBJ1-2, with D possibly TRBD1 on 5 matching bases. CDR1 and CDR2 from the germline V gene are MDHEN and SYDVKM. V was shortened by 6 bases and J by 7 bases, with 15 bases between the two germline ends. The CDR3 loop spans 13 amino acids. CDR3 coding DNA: TGTGCCAGCAGCGTGGGGCCCTGGAGTGGCTACACCTTC. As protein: CASSVGPWSGYTF.